This T cell receptor beta chain derives from a study of T cell repertoires in cytomegalovirus infection. This clonotype was observed a handful of times. Its antigen is as yet unknown. TCRdb reprocessed the reads with MiXCR, giving one entry per CDR3 protein. Of around 900,000 distinct CDR3 sequences listed, roughly a third are singletons. V lost 5 bases, J lost 7 bases, and 11 bases lay in between. Germline V gene lookup returns CDR1 SEHNR and CDR2 FQNEAQ (reference sequence). The CDR3 consists of 12 residues. This TCR was sampled from a human donor in good health (CMV status not recorded). Some clones in this sample may be carry-over from other donors' samples. V and J are TRBV7-9 and TRBJ1-1, with D perhaps matching TRBD1 (5 bases). The sequencing here drew on cultured CD8+ T cells from PBMCs, taken from culture after CMV antigen stimulation. CDR3 sequence (DNA): TGTGCCAGCAGCCCCCGGGGGGATGAAGCTTTCTTT. Residues: CASSPRGDEAFF.